The 30 T cell receptor beta chains presented below share a single source sample, sequenced in a study of identical twins. Each CDR3 protein is one row after TCRdb ran MiXCR on the 5' RACE reads. Of approximately 220,000 distinct CDR3 sequences detected, roughly a tenth appear once; the ten largest clones hold around 5.1%. The sequenced material came from memory (CD45RO+) T cells sorted from blood. These receptor sequences come from a woman between 18 and 29 years old in good health.

At least ten counts were recorded for this clonotype. The junction differs from germline at one of its ends, possibly a read error. The chain couples TRBV9 to TRBJ1-1; no definite D call. The V gene's germline CDR1 is SGDLS and CDR2 YYNGEE. The CDR3 is made up of 16 amino acids. This CDR3 reads CASSFLPRRIPSEAFF. The CDR3, as DNA: TGTGCCAGCAGCTTTCTCCCCCGACGGATCCCGTCTGAGGCTTTCTTT.

V gene TRBV6-1 combines with J gene TRBJ2-1; D gene unclear. Between the trimmed V and J ends, which lost 4 bases and 5 bases, there was a span of 15 bases. Germline-derived CDR1 and CDR2 are MNHNS and SASEGT. CDR3 length equals 15 residues. In DNA, the CDR3 is TGTGCCAGCAGTGCAAGCCGCGGTAGTAACAATGAGCAGTTCTTC. Its translation: CASSASRGSNNEQFF.

This clonotype occurred a few times. The junction and the germline gene differ at one end; a read error may be behind it. This chain connects TRBV7-7 to TRBJ2-6, with D possibly being TRBD2 (5 bases). Germline V gives CDR1 SSHAT, CDR2 FNYEAQ (reference sequence). The CDR3 is 14 residues long. The CDR3 is CASSPDFGANVLTF. The CDR3 nucleotides read TGTGCTAGCAGCCCGGACTTTGGGGCCAACGTCCTGACTTTC.

The rearrangement uses TRBV6-2 or TRBV6-3 and TRBJ2-5; the D gene is possibly TRBD1 (5 bases). The CDR3 is made up of 14 amino acids. The V end was cut by 2 bases, the J end by 1 base, with 8 bases between. Germline V CDR1 and CDR2: MNHEY, SVGEGT. The CDR3 DNA reads as TGTGCCAGCAGTTACAGGGGCGGCCAAGAGACCCAGTACTTC. This gives the protein CASSYRGGQETQYF.

The chain recombines TRBV7-2 with TRBJ2-7, with 7 bases fitting TRBD2. V was pared by 4 bases and J by 1 base, with 1 base of the junction left unmatched. Germline V gene data show CDR1 as SGHTA and CDR2 as FQGNSA. The CDR3 loop spans 13 amino acids. The CDR3 bases are TGTGCCAGCAGCTGGGAGGGTTCCTACGAGCAGTACTTC. Its translation is CASSWEGSYEQYF.

This clonotype was observed many times. The chain is built from TRBV12-3 or TRBV12-4 and TRBJ1-5; the D gene is possibly TRBD1 (5 bases). The CDR3 has 16 amino acids. The ends were cut back, 10 bases at V and 0 bases at J, with 19 bases in the middle. CDR3 region: CATSLGDRYSNQPQHF. For the CDR3, the DNA is TGTGCCACCTCGCTCGGGGACCGTTATAGCAATCAGCCCCAGCATTTT.

V usage is TRBV7-2 and J usage is TRBJ2-7; D uncertain. The CDR3 spans 12 residues. The germline V and J ends were trimmed by 5 bases and 6 bases, with 11 bases remaining between them. The germline V gene has CDR1 SGHTA and CDR2 FQGNSA. The CDR3 nucleotides are TGTGCCAGCAGCGCCGCGTGGGCCGAGCAGTACTTC. The encoded protein is CASSAAWAEQYF.

This sequence joins TRBV15 and TRBJ2-7; D is tentatively TRBD1 or TRBD2 (6 bases each). V gave up 0 bases and J gave up 5 bases, with 11 bases separating them. Germline assignment: CDR1 LNHNV and CDR2 YYDKDF (reference sequence). The CDR3 runs to 14 residues. CDR3 in amino acids: CATSRENREDEQYF. CDR3 bases: TGTGCCACCAGCAGAGAAAACAGGGAGGACGAGCAGTACTTC.

This sequence joins TRBV6-4 and TRBJ2-6; D is undetermined. The CDR3 has 16 amino acids. With 3 bases removed from V and 0 bases from J, the gap between germline ends came to 9 bases. Germline V gene data show CDR1 as MRHNA and CDR2 as SNTAGT. Here the CDR3 reads CASSEGPSSGANVLTF. The CDR3 nucleotides read TGTGCCAGCAGTGAGGGTCCGAGCTCTGGGGCCAACGTCCTGACTTTC.

In its sample, this clonotype was seen a few times. The CDR3 reads CSARRLGMNTGELFF. The CDR3 DNA follows: TGCAGTGCCCGAAGACTGGGAATGAACACCGGGGAGCTGTTTTTT. The chain recombines TRBV20-1 with TRBJ2-2; D gene uncertain. CDR3 size: 15 residues. The V end was cut by 6 bases, the J end by 1 base, with 15 bases between. Germline V CDR1 and CDR2: DFQATT, SNEGSKA (reference sequence).

The chain couples TRBV27 to TRBJ2-1, with D possibly being TRBD2 (5 bases). CDR3 length: 14 residues. V lost 10 bases, J lost 2 bases, and 15 bases lay in between. CDR1 is MNHEY and CDR2 is SMNVEV in the germline V gene (reference sequence). CDR3 sequence (DNA): TGTGCCACCCGCGGGCAGGTTGCCTACAATGAGCAGTTCTTC. As protein: CATRGQVAYNEQFF.

This clonotype was recorded a few times. The CDR3 loop reads CASSVGPDWEQYF. CDR3 nucleotide sequence: TGTGCCAGCAGCGTAGGGCCGGACTGGGAGCAGTACTTC. The rearrangement uses TRBV9 and TRBJ2-7; TRBD2 might be the D (5 bases). Germline CDR1 SGDLS, CDR2 YYNGEE. CDR3 length: 13 amino acids. V shed 0 bases and J shed 7 bases, with 11 bases lying between them.

The chain couples TRBV18 to TRBJ2-5, with D possibly being TRBD2 (7 bases). The CDR3 has 18 amino acids. V dropped 0 bases and J dropped 4 bases, with 21 bases sitting between them. The germline V gene encodes CDR1 KGHSH and CDR2 LQKENI. The CDR3 region is CASSPPSRVGGLRETQYF. The CDR3 nucleotides read TGTGCCAGCTCACCACCTTCCCGAGTCGGGGGGCTTCGAGAGACCCAGTACTTC.

This clonotype was counted at least ten times. The chain recombines TRBV5-1 with TRBJ2-1; either TRBD1 or TRBD2 may supply D (5 bases each). The CDR3 covers 15 residues. Per the germline V gene, CDR1 is SGHRS and CDR2 is YFSETQ. Trimming pared 1 base from V and 6 bases from J, leaving 14 bases between. CDR3: CASSLLGELINEQFF. CDR3 nucleotide sequence: TGCGCCAGCAGCTTGTTGGGGGAGTTGATCAATGAGCAGTTCTTC.

The table lists this clonotype with a count of one. Compared with germline, one end of the junction differs, possibly owing to a read error. V gene TRBV2 combines with J gene TRBJ2-3; 10 bases agree with TRBD1. The germline gives CDR1 SNHLY, CDR2 FYNNEI. CDR3 length: 18 residues. The CDR3: CTSSPYPRQGASTDTQYF. In DNA form, the CDR3 reads TGTACCAGCAGTCCATACCCCCGACAGGGGGCTAGCACAGATACGCAGTATTTT.

This clonotype has at least ten counts. The chain employs TRBV25-1 and TRBJ2-2; the D is unclear. There are 12 residues in the CDR3. Deletions cut 6 bases from V and 6 bases from J, with 8 bases between. The germline CDR1 and CDR2 sequences are MGHDK and SYGVNS. The CDR3 spells CASSTAAGELFF. CDR3 nucleotide sequence: TGTGCCAGCAGCACGGCGGCCGGGGAGCTGTTTTTT.

This clonotype was found many times. The chain couples TRBV5-6 to TRBJ2-5; 7 bases are shared with TRBD2. Germline CDR1 reads SGHDT; CDR2 reads YYEEEE. Unmatched junction bases numbered 8, after V lost 4 bases and J lost 2 bases. The CDR3 length is 15 residues. The DNA of the CDR3 is TGTGCCAGCAGCGAGACCCGGGGGGTTCAAGAGACCCAGTACTTC. Residues: CASSETRGVQETQYF. Based on the CDR3 plus reference TRBV5-6 and TRBJ2-5, the full variable domain is DAGVTQSPTHLIKTRGQQVTLRCSPKSGHDTVSWYQQALGQGPQFIFQYYEEEERQRGNFPDRFSGHQFPNYSSELNVNALLLGDSALYLCASSETRGVQETQYFGPGTRLLVL.

This clonotype was detected a few times. This chain joins TRBV20-1 and TRBJ1-5; D is unclear. Germline V gives CDR1 DFQATT, CDR2 SNEGSKA (reference sequence). The CDR3 is 13 residues long. V lost 6 bases and J 3 bases, leaving 12 bases between the germline ends. CDR3: CSAQAAVNQPQHF. The CDR3 nucleotides are TGCAGTGCACAAGCGGCAGTCAATCAGCCCCAGCATTTT.

This clonotype was found many times. The chain links TRBV7-9 to TRBJ2-1, with 9 bases aligning to TRBD2. There are 13 residues in the CDR3. Per the germline V gene, CDR1 is SEHNR and CDR2 is FQNEAQ (reference sequence). Losses at the gene ends were 4 bases for V and 15 bases for J; bases not matched to a gene: 10. The CDR3 nucleotides are TGTGCCAGCAGCTCCCTGCTCGCGACTAGCGGGTTCTTC. Residues: CASSSLLATSGFF.

This clonotype was seen only a few times. The chain joins TRBV14 to TRBJ2-1; 10 bases align to TRBD2. The germline V gene has CDR1 SGHDN and CDR2 FVKESK. The CDR3 loop spans 16 amino acids. Trimming removed 2 bases from V and 10 bases from J; junction bases left unmatched: 11. The CDR3 DNA sequence: TGTGCCAGCAGCCAAAATCCAGCGGGAGGGCCGCAAGAGCAGTTCTTC. Translated: CASSQNPAGGPQEQFF.

V gene TRBV20-1 combines with J gene TRBJ2-7; weak D call: TRBD2 (6 bases). This CDR3 region has 13 residues. Germline V gene data show CDR1 as DFQATT and CDR2 as SNEGSKA (reference sequence). V shed 3 bases and J shed 6 bases, with 15 bases lying between them. DNA of the CDR3: TGCAGTGCTAGGTATTCGCGGGACGGCGAGCAGTACTTC. As protein: CSARYSRDGEQYF.

The table lists this clonotype with many counts. The V call is TRBV12-5, the J call TRBJ2-5, with 9 bases that match TRBD2. V lost 5 bases and J lost 2; bases outside the gene matches: 9. This CDR3 has 16 residues. CDR1 and CDR2 from the germline V gene are LGHNT and FRNRAP. The CDR3 nucleotides read TGTGCTAGTGGTCTCCGGATAGCGGGGGTACAAGAGACCCAGTACTTC. It translates to CASGLRIAGVQETQYF.

About this clonotype: Sequence at one end of the junction differs from germline and may be a read error. The rearrangement links TRBV18 to TRBJ2-7; D may be TRBD1 (6 bases). Germline loops: CDR1 KGHSH, CDR2 LQKENI. The CDR3 has 13 residues. The CDR3 sequence: CASSPLDSYVQYF. As DNA, the CDR3 is TGTGCCAGCTCACCACTGGACAGCTACGTGCAGTACTTC.

Many counts were recorded for this clonotype. The V gene is TRBV24-1, the J gene TRBJ2-5, with D possibly TRBD2 on 6 matching bases. The CDR3 length is 16 residues. Germline V gene sequence: CDR1 KGHDR, CDR2 SFDVKD. Trimming cost V 5 bases and J 5 bases, with 20 bases left between them. The CDR3 DNA follows: TGTGCCACCAGTGCCCCCCGCAAGACGGCGGGGGAGACCCAGTACTTC. It yields the protein CATSAPRKTAGETQYF.

This clonotype was seen just once. The V gene is TRBV11-2, the J gene TRBJ2-3; 9 nucleotides align to TRBD2. Per the germline V gene, CDR1 is SGHAT and CDR2 is FQNNGV. The CDR3 spans 17 residues. After removal of 1 base from V and 6 bases from J, the junction contained 11 bases not matched to a gene. CDR3 protein: CASSLGHGGGASDTQYF. CDR3 coding DNA: TGTGCCAGCAGCTTAGGCCACGGCGGGGGGGCCTCGGATACGCAGTATTTT.

At least ten counts were recorded for this clonotype. The CDR3 DNA reads as TGCGCCAGCAGCTTGTATAGTCAGAGCCCGGAGACCCAGTACTTC. Protein product: CASSLYSQSPETQYF. The J gene is TRBJ2-5, the V gene TRBV5-1, with D uncertain. The CDR3 contains 15 residues. Germline loops: CDR1 SGHRS, CDR2 YFSETQ. The germline V and J ends were trimmed by 1 base and 5 bases, with 15 bases remaining between them.

This rearrangement joins TRBV12-3 or TRBV12-4 to TRBJ2-3, with TRBD1 matching over 8 bases. The CDR3 length is 14 residues. With V trimmed by 6 bases and J by 4 bases, 6 bases remained unmatched. The CDR3 spells CASSPDRDPDTQYF. The CDR3 nucleotides read TGTGCCAGCAGCCCGGACAGGGACCCAGATACGCAGTATTTT.

This chain connects TRBV11-2 to TRBJ2-2, with 9 bases that match TRBD1. The CDR3 has 16 residues. Germline CDR1 SGHAT, CDR2 FQNNGV. The V and J ends lost 4 bases and 0 bases, in that order; junction bases with no gene match: 3. The CDR3 bases are TGTGCCAGCAGCTACCGGGACAGGGCGAACACCGGGGAGCTGTTTTTT. Its protein is CASSYRDRANTGELFF.

The CDR3 DNA reads TGCAGTGCTAGCCTACCGGTAACCTACGAGCAGTACTTC. It is translated as CSASLPVTYEQYF. This chain connects TRBV20-1 to TRBJ2-7; D gene uncertain. V lost 3 bases, J lost 2 bases, and 11 bases lay in between. The CDR3 spans 13 residues. CDR1 is DFQATT and CDR2 is SNEGSKA in the germline V gene (reference sequence).

Only a few counts were recorded for this clonotype. This rearrangement joins TRBV4-3 to TRBJ2-1; a weak D match, TRBD2 (6 bases). V was pared by 6 bases and J by 6 bases, with 15 bases between. Germline loops: CDR1 LGHNA, CDR2 YSLEER. This CDR3 comprises 14 residues. The CDR3, as DNA: TGCGCCAGCAGTCCTAGCGTCATGATCAATGAGCAGTTCTTC. Translating it yields CASSPSVMINEQFF.